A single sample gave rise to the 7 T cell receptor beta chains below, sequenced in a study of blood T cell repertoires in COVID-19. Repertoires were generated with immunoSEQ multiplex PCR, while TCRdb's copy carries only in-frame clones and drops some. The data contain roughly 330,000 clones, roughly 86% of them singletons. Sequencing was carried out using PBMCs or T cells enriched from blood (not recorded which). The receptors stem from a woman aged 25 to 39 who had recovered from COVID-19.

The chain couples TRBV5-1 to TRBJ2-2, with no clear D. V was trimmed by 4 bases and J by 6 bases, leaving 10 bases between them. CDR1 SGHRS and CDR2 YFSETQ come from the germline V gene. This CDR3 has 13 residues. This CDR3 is CASSLDPAGELFF. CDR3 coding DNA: TGCGCCAGCAGCCTGGACCCAGCCGGGGAGCTGTTTTTT.

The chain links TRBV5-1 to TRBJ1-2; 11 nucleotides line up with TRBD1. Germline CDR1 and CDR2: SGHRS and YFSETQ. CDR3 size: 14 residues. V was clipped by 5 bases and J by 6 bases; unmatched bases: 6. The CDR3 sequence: CASRNGTGGHGYTF. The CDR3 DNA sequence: TGCGCCAGCAGAAACGGGACAGGGGGTCATGGCTACACCTTC.

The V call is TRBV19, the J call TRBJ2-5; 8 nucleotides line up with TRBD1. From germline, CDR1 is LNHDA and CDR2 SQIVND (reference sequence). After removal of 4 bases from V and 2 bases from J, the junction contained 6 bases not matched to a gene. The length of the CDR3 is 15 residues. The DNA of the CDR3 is TGTGCCAGTAGTACCTGGACAGGGAATCAAGAGACCCAGTACTTC. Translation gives CASSTWTGNQETQYF.

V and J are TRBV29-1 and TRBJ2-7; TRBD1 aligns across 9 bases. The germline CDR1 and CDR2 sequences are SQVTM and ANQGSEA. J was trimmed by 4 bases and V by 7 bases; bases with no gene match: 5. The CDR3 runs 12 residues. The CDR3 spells CSARTGVYEQYF. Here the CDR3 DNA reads TGCAGCGCCAGGACAGGGGTGTACGAGCAGTACTTC.

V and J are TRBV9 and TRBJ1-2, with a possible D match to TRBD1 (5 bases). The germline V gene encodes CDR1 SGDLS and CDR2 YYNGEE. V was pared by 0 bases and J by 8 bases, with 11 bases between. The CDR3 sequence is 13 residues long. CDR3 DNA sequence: TGTGCCAGCAGCGTAGCAGGGAAGGGAGGCTACACCTTC. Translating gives CASSVAGKGGYTF.

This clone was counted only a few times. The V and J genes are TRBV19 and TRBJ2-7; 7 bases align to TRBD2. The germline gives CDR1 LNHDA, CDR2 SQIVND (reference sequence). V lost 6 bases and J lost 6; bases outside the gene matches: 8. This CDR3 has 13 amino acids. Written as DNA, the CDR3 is TGTGCCAGTAGCCCCGGGGAGGGGTTCGAGCAGTACTTC. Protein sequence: CASSPGEGFEQYF.

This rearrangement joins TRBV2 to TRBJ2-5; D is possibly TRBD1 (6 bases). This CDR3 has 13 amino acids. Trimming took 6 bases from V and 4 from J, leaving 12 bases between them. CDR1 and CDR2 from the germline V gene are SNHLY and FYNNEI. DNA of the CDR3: TGTGCCAGCAGGAGACCAGGGGCAGAGACCCAGTACTTC. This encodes CASRRPGAETQYF. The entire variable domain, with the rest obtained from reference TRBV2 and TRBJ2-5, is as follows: EPEVTQTPSHQVTQMGQEVILRCVPISNHLYFYWYRQILGQKVEFLVSFYNNEISEKSEIFDDQFSVERPDGSNFTLKIRSTKLEDSAMYFCASRRPGAETQYFGPGTRLLVL.